A single sample is the source of the 15 T cell receptor beta chains below, sequenced in a study of T cells in Graves' hyperthyroidism and ophthalmopathy. Researchers took RNA transcripts and amplified the TCR beta CDR3 regions from them. Initially, a first-round RT-PCR of the TCR CDR3 employed the HTBI primer set. Each CDR3 protein gets one entry after TCRdb re-called the multiplex PCR reads with MiXCR. Found here are hundreds of thousands of distinct CDR3 sequences, more than 15% of them singletons; the top ten hold roughly 26%. Sequencing was carried out using blood. Receptor source: a young woman with Graves' hyperthyroidism that later progressed to Graves' ophthalmopathy.

This clonotype was observed a few times. CDR3 nucleotide sequence: TGCAGTGCTAGAGCCCGGGACAGAAAGGACTATAACTATGGCTACACCTTC. Translation gives CSARARDRKDYNYGYTF. The V gene is TRBV20-1, the J gene TRBJ1-2; TRBD1 matches 7 bases. The CDR3 spans 17 residues. V was pared by 1 base and J by 1 base, with 12 bases of the junction left unmatched. Looked up from germline, CDR1 is DFQATT and CDR2 is SNEGSKA (reference sequence).

The sample holds many counts of this clonotype. The chain is built from TRBV10-3 and TRBJ2-5; no clear D gene. Germline V CDR1 and CDR2: ENHRY, SYGVKD. The CDR3 totals 13 residues. Trimming took 6 bases from V and 5 from J, leaving 13 bases between them. CDR3 bases: TGTGCCATCAGCCAGACTGATAGGGAGACCCAGTACTTC. Protein: CAISQTDRETQYF.

This chain uses TRBV20-1 with TRBJ2-1; D perhaps matches TRBD1 (6 bases). Per the germline V gene, CDR1 is DFQATT and CDR2 is SNEGSKA (reference sequence). The V gene lost 0 bases and the J gene lost 10 bases, with 13 bases spanning the gap. The CDR3 contains 13 residues. The CDR3 here is CSARDPDRREQFF. CDR3 DNA sequence: TGCAGTGCTAGAGACCCTGACAGGCGGGAGCAGTTCTTC.

The chain links TRBV5-4 to TRBJ1-1, with D perhaps TRBD1 (5 bases). CDR3 size: 14 residues. Germline V gene sequence: CDR1 SGHNT, CDR2 YYREEE (reference sequence). Trimming took 5 bases from V and 1 from J, leaving 12 bases between them. CDR3 protein: CASRFEGPNTEAFF. CDR3 DNA sequence: TGTGCCAGCAGGTTCGAGGGACCGAACACTGAAGCTTTCTTT.

This clonotype was seen at least ten times. The chain recombines TRBV6-2 or TRBV6-3 with TRBJ2-4, with 8 bases identical to TRBD1. Germline V CDR1 and CDR2: MNHEY, SVGEGT. The CDR3 is 15 amino acids. V dropped 5 bases and J dropped 7; count of bases not matched to a gene: 10. CDR3 DNA: TGTGCCAGCAGTCGTCCTGGACAGGGCCGCAACATTCAGTACTTC. Translation gives CASSRPGQGRNIQYF.

This clonotype was counted between two and nine times. The CDR3 DNA sequence: TGTGGGGGGGGTCACAATCAGCCCCAGCATTTT. It yields the protein CGGGHNQPQHF. The chain employs TRBV6-1 and TRBJ1-5, with a possible D match to TRBD1 (5 bases). This CDR3 comprises 11 residues. The germline V gene encodes CDR1 MNHNS and CDR2 SASEGT.

In this sample, this clonotype turned up many times. The chain recombines TRBV28 with TRBJ2-3; D tentatively fits TRBD1 or TRBD2 (5 bases each). This CDR3 contains 14 residues. V was shortened by 5 bases and J by 6 bases, with 15 bases between the two germline ends. Per the germline V gene, CDR1 is MDHEN and CDR2 is SYDVKM. The CDR3 coding sequence is TGTGCCAGCAGTATGAGGACGGGGACGGATACGCAGTATTTT. Encoded protein: CASSMRTGTDTQYF.

This clonotype was found a few times. This chain links TRBV7-6 with TRBJ1-3, with a possible D match to TRBD1 (6 bases). Per the germline V gene, CDR1 is SGHVS and CDR2 is FNYEAQ. With 3 bases removed from V and 2 bases from J, the gap between germline ends came to 14 bases. The CDR3 length is 16 residues. The CDR3 DNA reads as TGTGCCAGCAGCTTGGACACAGGGTTCCCTGGAAACACCATATATTTT. It is translated as CASSLDTGFPGNTIYF. Using reference TRBV7-6 and TRBJ1-3 for the parts outside the CDR3, the full variable domain is GAGVSQSPRYKVTKRGQDVALRCDPISGHVSLYWYRQALGQGPEFLTYFNYEAQQDKSGLPNDRFSAERPEGSISTLTIQRTEQRDSAMYRCASSLDTGFPGNTIYFGEGSWLTVV.

V gene TRBV28 combines with J gene TRBJ2-5; D is perhaps TRBD1 (5 bases). V was clipped by 6 bases and J by 7 bases, with 12 bases between them. Germline V gene data show CDR1 as MDHEN and CDR2 as SYDVKM. This CDR3 comprises 12 residues. This CDR3 is CASRPDMGTQYF. The CDR3 DNA sequence: TGTGCCAGCAGACCGGACATGGGGACCCAGTACTTC.

This clonotype was recorded a few times. The chain carries TRBV5-1 and TRBJ2-5, with D possibly being TRBD1 or TRBD2 (5 bases each). Trimming took off 3 bases at V and 2 bases at J, with 17 bases between the two ends. CDR3 length equals 16 residues. The germline gives CDR1 SGHRS, CDR2 YFSETQ. This chain's CDR3 is CASSSRPGTVQETQYF. The CDR3 DNA sequence: TGCGCCAGCAGCTCACGTCCTGGGACGGTGCAAGAGACCCAGTACTTC.

This clonotype appeared many times. V is TRBV20-1 and J is TRBJ2-1, with TRBD1 matching over 8 bases. Germline assignment: CDR1 DFQATT and CDR2 SNEGSKA (reference sequence). This CDR3 is 16 amino acids long. Trimming removed 6 bases from V and 1 base from J; junction bases left unmatched: 11. The CDR3 region has the DNA TGCAGTGCGTATCCCGGGACAGGTCCATCCTACAATGAGCAGTTCTTC. As protein: CSAYPGTGPSYNEQFF.

The chain links TRBV4-2 to TRBJ2-7, with 9 bases fitting TRBD1. This CDR3 is 17 amino acids long. Trimming at V came to 3 bases and at J to 3 bases, leaving 12 bases not matched to a gene. Looked up from germline, CDR1 is LGHNA and CDR2 is YNFKEQ. CDR3 residues: CASSQLLRGTGNYEQYF. The CDR3, as DNA: TGTGCCAGCAGCCAGCTCCTAAGGGGGACAGGGAACTACGAGCAGTACTTC.

This chain links TRBV27 with TRBJ2-2; D not certain. CDR1 MNHEY and CDR2 SMNVEV come from the germline V gene (reference sequence). This CDR3 contains 12 residues. Trimming removed 5 bases at V and 3 bases at J, with 4 bases between. The CDR3 region has the DNA TGTGCCAGCAGTCCTGACACCGGGGAGCTGTTTTTT. It codes for CASSPDTGELFF.

There are many counts of this clonotype. The J gene is TRBJ2-5, the V gene TRBV2, with 10 bases identical to TRBD2. After removal of 6 bases from V and 4 bases from J, the junction contained 2 bases not matched to a gene. This CDR3 has 13 residues. CDR1 is SNHLY and CDR2 is FYNNEI in the germline V gene. Here the CDR3 DNA reads TGTGCCAGCAGAATAGCGGGAGGAGAGACCCAGTACTTC. Amino acid sequence: CASRIAGGETQYF.

Worth noting for this clonotype: Given a much more abundant clone one base away, this may be a read error. The chain uses TRBV6-2 or TRBV6-3 and TRBJ2-2, with a weak D call TRBD2 (6 bases). In germline, CDR1 is MNHEY, CDR2 SVGEGT. The CDR3 covers 14 residues. Trimming took off 4 bases at V and 10 bases at J, with 16 bases between the two ends. The DNA for the CDR3 is TGTGCCAGCAGTTTCAGGACATGGAGGGTGGAGCTGTTTTTT. Protein sequence: CASSFRTWRVELFF.